This T cell receptor (beta chain) emerged from a study of cytomegalovirus exposure and HLA in healthy donors. The PCR used 60 Vbeta and 13 Jbeta primers. The protocol was immunoSEQ multiplex PCR, while the TCRdb copy is restricted to in-frame clones and leaves out a portion. The table shows some 130,000 clones, with 76% occurring only once. CDR3 length equals 15 residues. V was trimmed by 6 bases and J by 6 bases, leaving 21 bases between them. Looked up from germline, CDR1 is MDHEN and CDR2 is SYDVKM. The genes are TRBV28 and TRBJ2-7; D may be TRBD2 (5 bases). The sequence was collected from a middle-aged man in good health and CMV-seronegative. Sequencing used PBMCs. As DNA, the CDR3 is TGTGCCAGCAGCCAAGCCTCCCGACTGGCGGGCGAGCAGTACTTC. Its protein product is CASSQASRLAGEQYF.